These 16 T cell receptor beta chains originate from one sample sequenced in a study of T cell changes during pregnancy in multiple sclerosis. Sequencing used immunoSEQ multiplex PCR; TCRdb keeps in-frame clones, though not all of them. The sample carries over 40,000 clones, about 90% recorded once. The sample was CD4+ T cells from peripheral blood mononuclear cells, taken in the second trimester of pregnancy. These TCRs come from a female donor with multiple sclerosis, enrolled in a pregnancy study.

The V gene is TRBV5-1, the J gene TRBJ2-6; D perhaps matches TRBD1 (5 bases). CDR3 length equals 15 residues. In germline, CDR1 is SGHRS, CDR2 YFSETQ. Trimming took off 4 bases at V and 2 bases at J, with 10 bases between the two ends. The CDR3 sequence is CASSPQGTGANVLTF. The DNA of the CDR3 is TGCGCCAGCAGCCCCCAGGGAACTGGGGCCAACGTCCTGACTTTC.

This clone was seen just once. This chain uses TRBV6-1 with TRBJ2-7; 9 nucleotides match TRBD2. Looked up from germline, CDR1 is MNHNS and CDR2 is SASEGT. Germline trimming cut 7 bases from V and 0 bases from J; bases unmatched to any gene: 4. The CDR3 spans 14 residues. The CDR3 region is CASTSAGGSYEQYF. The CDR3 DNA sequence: TGTGCCAGCACATCAGCGGGGGGCTCCTACGAGCAGTACTTC.

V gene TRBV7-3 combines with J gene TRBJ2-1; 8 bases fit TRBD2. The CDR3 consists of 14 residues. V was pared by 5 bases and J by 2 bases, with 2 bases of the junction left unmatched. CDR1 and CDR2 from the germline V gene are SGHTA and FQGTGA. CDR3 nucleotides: TGTGCCAGCAGCGTTAGCGGGACCTACAATGAGCAGTTCTTC. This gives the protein CASSVSGTYNEQFF.

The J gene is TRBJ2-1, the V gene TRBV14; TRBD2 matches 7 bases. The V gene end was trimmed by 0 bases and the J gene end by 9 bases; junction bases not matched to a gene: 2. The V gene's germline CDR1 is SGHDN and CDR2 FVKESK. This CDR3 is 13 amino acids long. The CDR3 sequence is CASSQDWEGEQFF. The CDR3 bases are TGTGCCAGCAGCCAAGATTGGGAGGGTGAGCAGTTCTTC.

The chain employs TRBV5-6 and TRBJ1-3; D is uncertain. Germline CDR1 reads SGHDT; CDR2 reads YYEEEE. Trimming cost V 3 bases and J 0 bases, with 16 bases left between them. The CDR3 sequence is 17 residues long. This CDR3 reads CASSSRVALLSGNTIYF. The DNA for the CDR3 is TGTGCCAGCAGCTCTCGGGTCGCACTCCTCTCTGGAAACACCATATATTTT.

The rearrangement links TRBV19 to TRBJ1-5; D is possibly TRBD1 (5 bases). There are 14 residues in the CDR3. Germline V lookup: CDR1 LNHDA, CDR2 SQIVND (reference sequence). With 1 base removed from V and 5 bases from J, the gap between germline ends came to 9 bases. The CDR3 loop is CASSIGQIDQPQHF. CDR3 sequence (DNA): TGTGCCAGTAGTATAGGACAGATCGATCAGCCCCAGCATTTT.

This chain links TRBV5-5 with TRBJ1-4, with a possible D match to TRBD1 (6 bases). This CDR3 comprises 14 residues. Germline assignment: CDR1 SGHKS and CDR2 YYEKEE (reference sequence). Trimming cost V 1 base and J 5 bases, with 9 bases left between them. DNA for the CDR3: TGTGCCAGCAGCTTGTTACAGGGAAATGAAAAACTGTTTTTT. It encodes CASSLLQGNEKLFF.

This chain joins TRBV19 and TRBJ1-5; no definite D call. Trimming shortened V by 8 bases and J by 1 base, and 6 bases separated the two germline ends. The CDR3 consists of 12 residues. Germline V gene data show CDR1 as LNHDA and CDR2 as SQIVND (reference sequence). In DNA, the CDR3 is TGTGCCAGTCGACAAAGCAATCAGCCCCAGCATTTT. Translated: CASRQSNQPQHF.

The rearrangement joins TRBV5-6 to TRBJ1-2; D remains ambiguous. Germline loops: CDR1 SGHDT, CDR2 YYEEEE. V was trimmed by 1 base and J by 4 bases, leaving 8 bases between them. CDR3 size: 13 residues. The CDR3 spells CASSLTPPYGYTF. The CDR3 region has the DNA TGTGCCAGCAGCTTGACTCCCCCCTATGGCTACACCTTC.

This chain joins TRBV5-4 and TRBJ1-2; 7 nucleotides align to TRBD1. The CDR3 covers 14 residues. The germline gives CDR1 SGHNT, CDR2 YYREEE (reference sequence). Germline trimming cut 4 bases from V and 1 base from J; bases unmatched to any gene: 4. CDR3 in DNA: TGTGCCAGCAGCCACAGGGACAGTAACTATGGCTACACCTTC. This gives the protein CASSHRDSNYGYTF.

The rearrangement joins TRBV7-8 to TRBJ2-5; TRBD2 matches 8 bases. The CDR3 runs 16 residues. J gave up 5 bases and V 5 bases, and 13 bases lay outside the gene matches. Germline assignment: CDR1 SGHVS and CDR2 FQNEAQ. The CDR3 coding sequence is TGTGCCAGCAGCCCTAGGGTAGCGGGGTTTCTGGAGACCCAGTACTTC. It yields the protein CASSPRVAGFLETQYF.

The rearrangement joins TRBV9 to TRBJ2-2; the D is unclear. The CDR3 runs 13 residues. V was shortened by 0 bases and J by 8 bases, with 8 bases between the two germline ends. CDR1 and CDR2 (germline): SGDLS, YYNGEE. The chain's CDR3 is CASSVGPQGELFF. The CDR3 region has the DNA TGTGCCAGCAGCGTAGGGCCCCAGGGGGAGCTGTTTTTT.

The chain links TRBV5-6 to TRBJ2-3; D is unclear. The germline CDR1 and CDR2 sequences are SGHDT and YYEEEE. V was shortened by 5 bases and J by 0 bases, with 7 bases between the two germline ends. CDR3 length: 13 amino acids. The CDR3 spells CASRPTSTDTQYF. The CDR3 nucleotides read TGTGCCAGCAGACCGACTAGCACAGATACGCAGTATTTT.

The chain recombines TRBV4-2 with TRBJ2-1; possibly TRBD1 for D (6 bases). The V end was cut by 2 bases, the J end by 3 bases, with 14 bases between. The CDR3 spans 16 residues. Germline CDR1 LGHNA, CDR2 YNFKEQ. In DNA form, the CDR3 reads TGTGCCAGCAGCCAAATGACGGGACATAACTACAATGAGCAGTTCTTC. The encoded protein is CASSQMTGHNYNEQFF.

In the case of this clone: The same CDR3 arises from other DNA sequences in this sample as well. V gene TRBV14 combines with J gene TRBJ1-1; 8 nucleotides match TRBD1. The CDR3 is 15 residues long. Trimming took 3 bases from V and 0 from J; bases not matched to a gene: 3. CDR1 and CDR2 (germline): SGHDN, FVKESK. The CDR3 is CASSQRTGLNTEAFF. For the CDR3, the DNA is TGTGCCAGCAGCCAGAGGACAGGGCTGAACACTGAAGCTTTCTTT.

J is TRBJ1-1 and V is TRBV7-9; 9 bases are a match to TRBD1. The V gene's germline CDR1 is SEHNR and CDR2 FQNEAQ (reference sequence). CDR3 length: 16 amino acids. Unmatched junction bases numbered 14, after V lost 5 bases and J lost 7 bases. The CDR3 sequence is CASSVRDRANYFEAFF. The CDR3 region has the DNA TGTGCCAGCAGCGTTCGGGACAGGGCGAACTATTTTGAAGCTTTCTTT. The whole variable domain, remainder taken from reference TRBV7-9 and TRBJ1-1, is DTGVSQNPRHKITKRGQNVTFRCDPISEHNRLYWYRQTLGQGPEFLTYFQNEAQLEKSRLLSDRFSAERPKGSFSTLEIQRTEQGDSAMYLCASSVRDRANYFEAFFGQGTRLTVV.